One and the same sample provided the 17 T cell receptor beta chains below, sequenced in a study of T cell repertoires in cytomegalovirus infection. These receptors have no known antigen. TCRdb fed the reads into MiXCR, producing one record per CDR3 protein. This sample has 750,000 to 950,000 distinct CDR3 sequences, with about 28% found just once. Sequenced material: cultured CD8+ T cells from PBMCs, taken from culture after CMV antigen stimulation. The origin of the receptors is a human donor in good health (CMV status not recorded). Some clones in this sample may be carry-over from other donors' samples.

There are a few counts of this clonotype. The chain joins TRBV7-2 to TRBJ2-1, with TRBD2 as a possible D gene (6 bases). V gave up 2 bases and J gave up 9 bases, with 14 bases separating them. Germline CDR1 SGHTA, CDR2 FQGNSA. This CDR3 is built from 14 residues. The CDR3 protein is CASSLTGGSPEQFF. CDR3 DNA: TGTGCCAGCAGCTTAACCGGGGGTTCCCCTGAGCAGTTCTTC.

The table lists this clonotype with a few counts. This chain connects TRBV5-1 to TRBJ1-5; 8 nucleotides agree with TRBD1. The V gene's germline CDR1 is SGHRS and CDR2 YFSETQ. The junction had 9 bases not matched to a gene; V was cut back by 3 bases and J by 4 bases. This CDR3 is 16 amino acids long. The CDR3 here is CASSSGTGGLNQPQHF. In DNA form, the CDR3 reads TGCGCCAGCAGCTCCGGAACAGGGGGGCTAAATCAGCCCCAGCATTTT.

The chain couples TRBV5-1 to TRBJ2-3, with D possibly being TRBD2 (5 bases). CDR1 is SGHRS, CDR2 YFSETQ, per germline. The CDR3 sequence is 15 residues long. V lost 0 bases to trimming and J lost 3 bases, with 11 bases between them. CDR3 in DNA: TGCGCCAGCAGCTTGGACGCCCCGGGGACAGATACGCAGTATTTT. Translated: CASSLDAPGTDTQYF.

The rearrangement joins TRBV7-2 to TRBJ2-5; 9 bases agree with TRBD1. Germline V lookup: CDR1 SGHTA, CDR2 FQGNSA. The CDR3 loop spans 19 amino acids. Unmatched junction bases numbered 16, after V lost 3 bases and J lost 2 bases. The CDR3 loop reads CASSFPGQGLDGVQETQYF. DNA for the CDR3: TGTGCCAGCAGCTTCCCGGGACAGGGCCTGGACGGGGTGCAAGAGACCCAGTACTTC.

This chain links TRBV7-9 with TRBJ2-7; D is undetermined. Trimming took off 2 bases at V and 3 bases at J, with 5 bases between the two ends. The length of the CDR3 is 12 residues. The germline V gene has CDR1 SEHNR and CDR2 FQNEAQ (reference sequence). CDR3 amino acids: CASSLYGYEQYF. CDR3 nucleotide sequence: TGTGCCAGCAGCTTATACGGCTACGAGCAGTACTTC.

This clonotype was recorded a few times. The V and J genes are TRBV27 and TRBJ2-7; TRBD1 might be the D (6 bases). V lost 2 bases and J lost 0, with 11 bases in between. This CDR3 contains 15 residues. Germline V gene lookup returns CDR1 MNHEY and CDR2 SMNVEV (reference sequence). The CDR3: CASSLDRWSSYEQYF. The DNA for the CDR3 is TGTGCCAGCAGTTTAGACAGGTGGAGCTCCTACGAGCAGTACTTC.

The chain carries TRBV7-9 and TRBJ2-7; TRBD2 matches 7 bases. The CDR3 is 13 amino acids. The germline gives CDR1 SEHNR, CDR2 FQNEAQ (reference sequence). The junction had 4 bases not matched to a gene; V was cut back by 2 bases and J by 6 bases. CDR3 amino acids: CASSLSGVREQYV. The CDR3 coding sequence is TGTGCCAGCAGCTTAAGCGGGGTCCGCGAGCAGTACGTC.

In this sample, this clonotype turned up many times. The chain has TRBV7-8 and TRBJ2-6; the D gene is possibly TRBD1 (6 bases). There are 16 residues in the CDR3. In germline, CDR1 is SGHVS, CDR2 FQNEAQ. The V end was cut by 4 bases, the J end by 1 base, with 11 bases between. As DNA, the CDR3 is TGTGCCAGCAGCTACCCAGGGGCTTCTGGGGCCAACGTCCTGACTTTC. Encoded protein: CASSYPGASGANVLTF.

The table lists this clonotype with a few counts. The V and J genes are TRBV7-9 and TRBJ2-3; D gene ambiguous. This CDR3 region has 15 residues. Germline CDR1 reads SEHNR; CDR2 reads FQNEAQ (reference sequence). V lost 5 bases and J lost 1, with 13 bases in between. DNA of the CDR3: TGTGCCAGCAGCCCAACCTTTAAACGCACAGATACGCAGTATTTT. Residues: CASSPTFKRTDTQYF.

The rearrangement uses TRBV4-3 and TRBJ2-5; tentatively, D is TRBD2 (7 bases). V shed 6 bases and J shed 4 bases, with 21 bases lying between them. Looked up from germline, CDR1 is LGHNA and CDR2 is YSLEER. The length of the CDR3 is 16 residues. The CDR3 region is CASSLRRAGEGETQYF. The DNA of the CDR3 is TGCGCCAGCAGTCTCAGGCGCGCAGGGGAGGGAGAGACCCAGTACTTC.

This clonotype was recorded a few times. CDR3 sequence reads: CASSLRGRETDTQYF. CDR3 bases: TGTGCCAGCAGCTTACGGGGACGCGAGACAGATACGCAGTATTTT. The chain joins TRBV7-6 to TRBJ2-3; D is possibly TRBD1 or TRBD2 (5 bases each). This CDR3 is 15 amino acids long. The V gene lost 2 bases and the J gene lost 3 bases, with 12 bases spanning the gap. The germline V gene has CDR1 SGHVS and CDR2 FNYEAQ.

This clonotype was recorded at least ten times. V and J are TRBV6-1 and TRBJ1-2; D call uncertain. Germline lookup yields CDR1 MNHNS and CDR2 SASEGT. This CDR3 spans 15 amino acids. V lost 10 bases and J lost 0, with 18 bases in between. The CDR3 spells CAITNAGIANYGYTF. In DNA, the CDR3 is TGTGCCATTACGAATGCCGGGATTGCTAACTATGGCTACACCTTC.

The J gene is TRBJ1-6, the V gene TRBV13; no definite D call. The CDR3 extends over 14 amino acids. CDR1 PRHDT and CDR2 FYEKMQ come from the germline V gene (reference sequence). V was cut by 4 bases and J by 6 bases, with 10 bases left in between. CDR3 protein: CASSYRPLNSPLHF. CDR3 bases: TGTGCCAGCAGCTACCGGCCGCTTAATTCACCCCTCCACTTT. The full variable domain, with the rest looked up from reference TRBV13 and TRBJ1-6, is AAGVIQSPRHLIKEKRETATLKCYPIPRHDTVYWYQQGPGQDPQFLISFYEKMQSDKGSIPDRFSAQQFSDYHSELNMSSLELGDSALYFCASSYRPLNSPLHFGNGTRLTVT.

This chain uses TRBV4-1 with TRBJ2-2; possible D gene TRBD2, 7 bases. The germline CDR1 and CDR2 sequences are MGHRA and YSYEKL. This CDR3 contains 18 residues. Trimming removed 4 bases from V and 3 bases from J, with 21 bases in between. The CDR3 sequence: CASSRNGEGGPHTGELFF. For the CDR3, the DNA is TGCGCCAGCAGCCGCAATGGGGAGGGGGGCCCTCACACCGGGGAGCTGTTTTTT.

The CDR3 reads CSAPGQGGTEAFF. CDR3 sequence (DNA): TGCAGCGCCCCCGGGCAGGGAGGCACTGAAGCTTTCTTT. The chain employs TRBV29-1 and TRBJ1-1; possible D gene TRBD1, 5 bases. Germline CDR1 SQVTM, CDR2 ANQGSEA. V lost 7 bases and J lost 4, with 16 bases in between. The CDR3 length is 13 residues.

The V gene is TRBV12-3 or TRBV12-4, the J gene TRBJ1-5, with 7 bases fitting TRBD1. This CDR3 region has 15 residues. Trimming at V came to 6 bases and at J to 5 bases, leaving 10 bases not matched to a gene. In nucleotides, the CDR3 is TGTGCCAGCAGCCCAGGGGGTTTTGAGGATCAGCCCCAGCATTTT. Encoded protein: CASSPGGFEDQPQHF.

This clonotype was seen a handful of times. The J gene is TRBJ1-2, the V gene TRBV27, with D possibly matching TRBD1 (6 bases). The CDR3 contains 13 residues. The V gene's germline CDR1 is MNHEY and CDR2 SMNVEV (reference sequence). With 2 bases removed from V and 7 bases from J, the gap between germline ends came to 11 bases. The CDR3 DNA reads as TGTGCCAGCAGTTTACCCGGGGGCGGTGGCTACACCTTC. Translating gives CASSLPGGGGYTF.